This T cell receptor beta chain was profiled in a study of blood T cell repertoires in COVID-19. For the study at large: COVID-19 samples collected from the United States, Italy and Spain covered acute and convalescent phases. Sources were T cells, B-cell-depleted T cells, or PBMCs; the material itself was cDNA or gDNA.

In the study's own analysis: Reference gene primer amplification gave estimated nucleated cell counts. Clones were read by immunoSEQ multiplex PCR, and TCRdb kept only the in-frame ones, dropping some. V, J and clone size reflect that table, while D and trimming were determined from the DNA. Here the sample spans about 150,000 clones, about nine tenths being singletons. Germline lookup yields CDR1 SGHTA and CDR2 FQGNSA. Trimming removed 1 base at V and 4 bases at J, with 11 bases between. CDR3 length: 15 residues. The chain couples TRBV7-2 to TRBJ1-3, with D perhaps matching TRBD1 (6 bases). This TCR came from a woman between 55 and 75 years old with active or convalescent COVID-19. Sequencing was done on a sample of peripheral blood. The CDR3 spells CASSLERTVGNTIYF. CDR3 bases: TGTGCCAGCAGCTTAGAAAGGACAGTAGGAAACACCATATATTTT.